Below, one T cell receptor (beta chain) is given with its context. The source of the sample is a study of cytomegalovirus exposure and HLA in healthy donors. PCR amplification relied on 60 Vbeta primers (plus 13 Jbeta primers). The assay was immunoSEQ multiplex PCR, and TCRdb's table has in-frame clones only and misses some. The sample comprises under 200,000 clones, roughly 77% of which are singletons, and 1.5% to 2% rests with the top ten. Trimming removed 0 bases from V and 0 bases from J, with 6 bases in between. Germline CDR1 is SGDLS and CDR2 is YYNGEE. The CDR3 has 14 amino acids. The V gene is TRBV9, the J gene TRBJ1-1; D gene uncertain. The TCR comes from a woman between 18 and 30 years old in good health and CMV-seronegative. Sample: PBMCs. CDR3 sequence: CASSVGTLNTEAFF. The CDR3 nucleotides are TGTGCCAGCAGCGTAGGTACACTGAACACTGAAGCTTTCTTT.